The sequence of this T cell receptor (beta chain) was determined in a study of neurological immune-mediated disorders. Synthesis of cDNA used 5'RACE (with 10-nucleotide random UMIs). TCRdb analysed the 5' RACE reads with MiXCR anew, one entry per CDR3 protein. The sample shows under 75,000 distinct CDR3 sequences, roughly 4.9% of them seen only once. This clonotype occurred many times. The germline V gene has CDR1 SEHNR and CDR2 FQNEAQ (reference sequence). The CDR3 length is 15 residues. Trimming took off 5 bases at V and 0 bases at J, with 12 bases between the two ends. This sequence originates from a human donor with multiple sclerosis. The donor label of this sample is uncertain. Sequencing was carried out using PBMCs. This sequence joins TRBV7-9 and TRBJ2-3; D is perhaps TRBD2 (6 bases). CDR3 protein: CASSGGLSSTDTQYF. In DNA form, the CDR3 reads TGTGCCAGCAGCGGAGGGTTATCTAGCACAGATACGCAGTATTTT.